The rows below give T cell receptor beta chains drawn from one sample of a study of blood T cells in healthy people across ages. One entry per CDR3 protein, called by TCRdb with MiXCR from the 5' RACE reads. The sample lists under 1,100,000 distinct CDR3 sequences, approximately 25% occurring once. This sample was also put to use in a study of T cells of mothers and their children.

Sequences were obtained from blood. The receptor set was obtained from a girl aged 2 to 9 in good health. CDR3s include the opening cysteine and the closing phenylalanine or tryptophan. The D gene is left open where the match is weak. Clone size is given for some rows only: seen once, a few or many times, or a class if the clone is expanded.

d_call j_call v_call clone_size cdr3_nt cdr3_aa
TRBD1 TRBJ2-1 TRBV5-1 few TGCGCCAGCAGCTACGGGACAGGCAGACACAATGAGCAGTTCTTC CASSYGTGRHNEQFF
. TRBJ1-5 TRBV28 . TGTGCCAGCAGTTTCGGTGCAGGGGTAGGTGGGCAGCCCCAGCATTTT CASSFGAGVGGQPQHF
. TRBJ1-4 TRBV27 . TGTGCCAGCAGTCCTATAGACCCAAGGGGTAATGAAAAACTGTTTTTT CASSPIDPRGNEKLFF
TRBD1 TRBJ1-2 TRBV12-3/TRBV12-4 few TGTGCCAACCTCGCAGGGGGGGATTCCTATGGCTACACCTTC CANLAGGDSYGYTF
TRBD1 TRBJ2-7 TRBV5-6 . TGTGCCAGCAGCGGGGGACAGGGCTACGAGCAGTACTTC CASSGGQGYEQYF
. TRBJ2-1 TRBV12-3/TRBV12-4 . TGTGCCAGCAGTTTTTCGCAGGGGAGTGAGCAGTTCTTC CASSFSQGSEQFF
. TRBJ2-3 TRBV20-1 . TGCAGTGCTAGTGGACAGACAGATACGCAGTATTTT CSASGQTDTQYF
. TRBJ1-2 TRBV7-2 . TGTGCCAGCAGCACATCCGGGTCTAACTATGGCTACACCTTC CASSTSGSNYGYTF
TRBD2 TRBJ2-7 TRBV29-1 few TGCAGCGTTGAACGGGGGGGACACTGCCTCTCCTACGAGCAGTACTTC CSVERGGHCLSYEQYF
. TRBJ2-1 TRBV7-9 few TGTGCCAGCGCCGCATGGGGATCAAGCAATGAGCAGTTCTTC CASAAWGSSNEQFF
TRBD2 TRBJ2-1 TRBV3-1 . TGTGCCAGCAGCCAAGGGGAGGTACTAGCGGGAGGCAATGAGCAGTTCTTC CASSQGEVLAGGNEQFF
. TRBJ1-2 TRBV12-3/TRBV12-4 . TGTGCCAGCCAGGCAGCAGGGCATGGCTACACCTTC CASQAAGHGYTF
. TRBJ2-1 TRBV9 few TGTGCCAGCAGCGCTGATATTGAGCAGTTCTTC CASSADIEQFF
. TRBJ2-2 TRBV9 . TGTGCCAGCAGCGCCGGGAGTTGGGGGGAGCTGTTTTTT CASSAGSWGELFF
. TRBJ1-5 TRBV5-6 . TGTGCCAGCAGCGTTCTGCCGGGACGCGATCAGCCCCAGCATTTT CASSVLPGRDQPQHF
TRBD1 TRBJ2-5 TRBV29-1 few TGCAGCGTTGTGGACAGGGGAGAGACCCAGTACTTC CSVVDRGETQYF
. TRBJ2-5 TRBV11-3 few TGTGCCAGCAGTCAAAGGGCTTTGGAGGAGACCCAGTACTTC CASSQRALEETQYF
TRBD1 TRBJ2-3 TRBV10-1 few TGCGCCAGCATCCGGACAGGTTCCACAGATACGCAGTATTTT CASIRTGSTDTQYF
. TRBJ2-2 TRBV28 few TGTGCCAGCAGTTTACAGCTCACCGGGGAGCTGTTTTTT CASSLQLTGELFF
TRBD2 TRBJ2-1 TRBV6-2/TRBV6-3 . TGTGCCAGCAGTTTGCGCGGGGGGGCGGATGAGCAGTTCTTC CASSLRGGADEQFF
TRBD1 TRBJ1-5 TRBV7-9 few TGTGCCAGCAGCTTAGCCCAGGGGGGTGGGGAGCCCCAGCATTTT CASSLAQGGGEPQHF
. TRBJ2-5 TRBV7-9 few TGTGCCAGCAGCCTCTCGGCCGGGGGGCTTTACCAAGAGACCCAGTACTTC CASSLSAGGLYQETQYF
. TRBJ1-2 TRBV2 few TGTGCCAGCAGTGTTAAGGAGGGGCCCTATGGCTACACCTTC CASSVKEGPYGYTF
TRBD2 TRBJ2-7 TRBV28 . TGTGCCAGCAGTTTAGCGAGGCTAGCGGGTAATTTCTACGAGCAGTACTTC CASSLARLAGNFYEQYF